This T cell receptor beta chain was profiled in a study of blood T cells in healthy people across ages. Germline V lookup: CDR1 SGHDN, CDR2 FVKESK. The CDR3 loop spans 13 amino acids. Trimming pared 1 base from V and 6 bases from J, leaving 6 bases between. PCR was performed a second time for 7 to 11 cycles using a sample-barcoded 5' primer and a J-beta primer mix. MiXCR, run by TCRdb on the 5' RACE reads, gives a single entry per CDR3 protein. This sample has 650,000 to 700,000 distinct CDR3 sequences, with more than 45% found just once. The clonotype originates from a woman aged 80 or older in good health. Source material: blood. V is TRBV14 and J is TRBJ1-4; D gene uncertain. The CDR3 DNA is TGTGCCAGCAGCCAAGGGATGCATGAAAAACTGTTTTTT. Translating gives CASSQGMHEKLFF.